The 8 T cell receptor beta chains below come from one sample, sequenced in a study of CD8+ T cells in alopecia areata. RNA extraction was followed by reverse transcription into cDNA, which acted as the sequencing template. Method: immunoSEQ multiplex PCR; TCRdb's copy keeps in-frame clones and lacks some. The sample holds 55,000 to 70,000 clones; around half are singletons and the top ten take roughly 17%. The sequences come from CD8+ T cells sorted from blood, collected at week 0. Every receptor here comes from a human donor with alopecia areata.

The CDR3 nucleotides are TGTGCCAGCAGCCAGGCCGAAAAACTGTTTTTT. This codes for CASSQAEKLFF. This chain uses TRBV14 with TRBJ1-4, with no clear D. In germline, CDR1 is SGHDN, CDR2 FVKESK. The V gene lost 3 bases and the J gene lost 8 bases, with 4 bases spanning the gap. The CDR3 sequence is 11 residues long.

V gene TRBV6-1 combines with J gene TRBJ2-1, with D maybe TRBD2 (5 bases). CDR1 and CDR2 (germline): MNHNS, SASEGT. Trimming shortened V by 4 bases and J by 5 bases, and 9 bases separated the two germline ends. The CDR3 length is 13 residues. CDR3 nucleotide sequence: TGTGCCAGCAGTGTGGGAGAGAACAATGAGCAGTTCTTC. Its translation is CASSVGENNEQFF.

The CDR3 sequence is CASSYSRGRGTDTQYF. The CDR3 bases are TGTGCCAGCAGTTACTCTCGGGGTCGGGGCACAGATACGCAGTATTTT. The genes are TRBV6-5 and TRBJ2-3; tentative D call: TRBD2 (5 bases). Between the trimmed V and J ends, which lost 0 bases and 1 base, there was a span of 11 bases. The V gene's germline CDR1 is MNHEY and CDR2 SVGAGI. The CDR3 is 16 amino acids.

The rearrangement links TRBV27 to TRBJ1-1, with D possibly being TRBD1 (5 bases). Trimming took 3 bases from V and 5 from J, leaving 10 bases between them. Germline V CDR1 and CDR2: MNHEY, SMNVEV (reference sequence). The CDR3 length is 13 residues. CDR3: CASSFRGRTEAFF. The DNA of the CDR3 is TGTGCCAGCAGTTTTCGGGGACGGACTGAAGCTTTCTTT.

This clone turned up a few times. The chain is built from TRBV29-1 and TRBJ2-7; D is ambiguous. The CDR3 has 12 amino acids. The germline gives CDR1 SQVTM, CDR2 ANQGSEA. Trimming took 7 bases from V and 3 from J, leaving 13 bases between them. The CDR3 DNA is TGCAGCGCCATCCTTCCGGACTACGAGCAGTACTTC. Amino acids: CSAILPDYEQYF.

V is TRBV7-6 and J is TRBJ2-2, with D possibly matching TRBD1 (6 bases). The CDR3 runs 16 residues. The V end was cut by 1 base, the J end by 1 base, with 10 bases between. The V gene's germline CDR1 is SGHVS and CDR2 FNYEAQ. CDR3: CASSLGPGENTGELFF. CDR3 bases: TGTGCCAGCAGCTTAGGCCCAGGGGAGAACACCGGGGAGCTGTTTTTT.

The V and J genes are TRBV4-3 and TRBJ2-2; D gene uncertain. The CDR3 contains 15 residues. The ends were cut back, 1 base at V and 6 bases at J, with 12 bases in the middle. From germline, CDR1 is LGHNA and CDR2 YSLEER. CDR3 nucleotides: TGCGCCAGCAGCCAAGTACAGATTAAGGCCGGGGAGCTGTTTTTT. Translated: CASSQVQIKAGELFF.

The rearrangement uses TRBV9 and TRBJ2-5; 9 nucleotides agree with TRBD2. Germline assignment: CDR1 SGDLS and CDR2 YYNGEE. The V and J ends lost 1 base and 1 base, in that order; junction bases with no gene match: 5. The CDR3 runs to 16 residues. For the CDR3, the DNA is TGTGCCAGCAGCGTAAACGGAGCGGGAGGCCAAGAGACCCAGTACTTC. Encoded protein: CASSVNGAGGQETQYF.